Included here is one TCR beta chain sequence, with context. The sample belongs to a study of shared clonotypes between healthy human individuals. Study in general: Three plates were used per donor for CD4 naive, three for CD4 memory, two for CD8 naive and one for CD8 memory.

Clones were read by immunoSEQ multiplex PCR, and TCRdb kept only the in-frame ones, dropping some. The sample shows some 700,000 clones, 90% of them seen only once. This TCR was recovered from a man younger than 35 in good health. Some clones in this sample may be carry-over from other donors' samples. Material for sequencing was memory CD8+ T cells from PBMCs. Subset denoted: CD45RO+ cells pooled with CCR7-negative TemRA cells.

This CDR3 reads CASSAHLAGNTGELFF. The CDR3 nucleotides read TGTGCCAGCAGCGCGCATCTAGCGGGCAACACCGGGGAGCTGTTTTTT. The chain couples TRBV7-9 to TRBJ2-2; TRBD2 aligns across 8 bases. J lost 2 bases, V lost 5 bases, and 7 bases had no gene match. Germline V lookup: CDR1 SEHNR, CDR2 FQNEAQ (reference sequence). The length of the CDR3 is 16 residues.